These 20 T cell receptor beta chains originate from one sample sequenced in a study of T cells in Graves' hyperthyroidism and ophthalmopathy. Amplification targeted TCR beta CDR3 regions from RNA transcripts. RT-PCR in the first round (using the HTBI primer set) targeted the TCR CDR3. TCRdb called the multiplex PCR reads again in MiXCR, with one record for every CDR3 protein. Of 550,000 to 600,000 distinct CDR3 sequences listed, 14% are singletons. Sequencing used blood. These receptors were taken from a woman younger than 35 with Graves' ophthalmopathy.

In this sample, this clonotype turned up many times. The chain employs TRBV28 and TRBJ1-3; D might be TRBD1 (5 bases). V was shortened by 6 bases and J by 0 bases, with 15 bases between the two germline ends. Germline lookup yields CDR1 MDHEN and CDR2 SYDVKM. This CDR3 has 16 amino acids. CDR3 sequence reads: CASSLGTFSSGNTIYF. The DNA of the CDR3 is TGTGCCAGCAGCCTGGGGACCTTTTCCTCTGGAAACACCATATATTTT.

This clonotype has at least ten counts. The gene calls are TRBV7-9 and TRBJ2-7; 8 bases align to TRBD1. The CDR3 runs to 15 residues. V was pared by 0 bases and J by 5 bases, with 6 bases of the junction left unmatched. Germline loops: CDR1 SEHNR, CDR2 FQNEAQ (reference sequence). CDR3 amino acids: CASSLAGTGRNEQYF. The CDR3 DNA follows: TGTGCCAGCAGCTTAGCGGGGACAGGACGGAACGAGCAGTACTTC.

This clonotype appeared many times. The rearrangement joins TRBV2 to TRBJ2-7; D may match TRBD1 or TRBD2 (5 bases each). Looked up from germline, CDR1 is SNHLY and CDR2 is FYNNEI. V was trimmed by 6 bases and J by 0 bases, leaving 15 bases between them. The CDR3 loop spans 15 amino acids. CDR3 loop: CASSLRDVASYEQYF. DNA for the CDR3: TGTGCCAGCAGCCTCCGGGACGTGGCCTCCTACGAGCAGTACTTC.

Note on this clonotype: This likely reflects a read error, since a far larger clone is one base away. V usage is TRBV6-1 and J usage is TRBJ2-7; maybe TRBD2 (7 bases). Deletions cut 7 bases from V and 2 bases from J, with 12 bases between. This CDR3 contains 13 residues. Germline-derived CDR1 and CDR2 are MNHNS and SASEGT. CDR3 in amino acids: CASTQGGAYEQYF. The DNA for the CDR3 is TGTGCCAGCACCCAAGGGGGGGCCTACGAGCAGTACTTC.

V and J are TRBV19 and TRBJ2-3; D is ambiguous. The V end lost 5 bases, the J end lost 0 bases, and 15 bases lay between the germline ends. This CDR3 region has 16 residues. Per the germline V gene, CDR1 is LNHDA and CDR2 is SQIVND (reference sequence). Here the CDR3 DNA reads TGTGCCAGTAGTCCGGTCCTACATTCTAGCACAGATACGCAGTATTTT. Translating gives CASSPVLHSSTDTQYF.

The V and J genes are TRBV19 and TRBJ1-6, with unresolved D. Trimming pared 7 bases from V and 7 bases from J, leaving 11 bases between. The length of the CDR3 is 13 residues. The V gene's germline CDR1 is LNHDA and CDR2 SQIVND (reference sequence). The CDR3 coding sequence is TGTGCCAGTACTACCTTGGGGAATTCACCCCTCCACTTT. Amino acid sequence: CASTTLGNSPLHF. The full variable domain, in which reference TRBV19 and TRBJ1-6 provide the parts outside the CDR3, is DGGITQSPKYLFRKEGQNVTLSCEQNLNHDAMYWYRQDPGQGLRLIYYSQIVNDFQKGDIAEGYSVSREKKESFPLTVTSAQKNPTAFYLCASTTLGNSPLHFGNGTRLTVT.

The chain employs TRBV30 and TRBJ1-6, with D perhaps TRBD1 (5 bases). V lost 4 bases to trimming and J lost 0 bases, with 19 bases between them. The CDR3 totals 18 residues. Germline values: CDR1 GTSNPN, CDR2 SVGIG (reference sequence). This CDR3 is CAWKKASRGSSYNSPLHF. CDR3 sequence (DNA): TGTGCCTGGAAGAAGGCCTCCCGGGGGAGCTCCTATAATTCACCCCTCCACTTT.

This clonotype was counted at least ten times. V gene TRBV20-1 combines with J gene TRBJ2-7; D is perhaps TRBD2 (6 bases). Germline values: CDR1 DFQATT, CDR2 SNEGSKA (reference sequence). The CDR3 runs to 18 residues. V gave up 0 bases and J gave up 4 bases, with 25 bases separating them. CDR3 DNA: TGCAGTGCTAGAGATGACGGAGGGGCAGGGAAGGGTCGTTACGAGCAGTACTTC. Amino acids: CSARDDGGAGKGRYEQYF.

CDR3 residues: CASSPGQFEAFF. The CDR3 nucleotides are TGTGCCAGCTCGCCGGGACAGTTTGAAGCTTTCTTT. The V gene is TRBV25-1, the J gene TRBJ1-1; 7 nucleotides line up with TRBD1. Trimming removed 8 bases from V and 7 bases from J; junction bases left unmatched: 7. The V gene's germline CDR1 is MGHDK and CDR2 SYGVNS. The length of the CDR3 is 12 residues. Drawing the rest from reference TRBV25-1 and TRBJ1-1, the complete variable domain is EADIYQTPRYLVIGTGKKITLECSQTMGHDKMYWYQQDPGMELHLIHYSYGVNSTEKGDLSSESTVSRIRTEHFPLTLESARPSHTSQYLCASSPGQFEAFFGQGTRLTVV.

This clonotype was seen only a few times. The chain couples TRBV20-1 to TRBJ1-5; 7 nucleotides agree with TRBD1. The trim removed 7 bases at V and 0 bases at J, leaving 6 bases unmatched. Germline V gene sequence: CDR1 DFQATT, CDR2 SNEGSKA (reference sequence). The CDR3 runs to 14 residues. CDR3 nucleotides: TGCAGTGGGTGGACAGGTTCTAGCAATCAGCCCCAGCATTTT. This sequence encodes CSGWTGSSNQPQHF.

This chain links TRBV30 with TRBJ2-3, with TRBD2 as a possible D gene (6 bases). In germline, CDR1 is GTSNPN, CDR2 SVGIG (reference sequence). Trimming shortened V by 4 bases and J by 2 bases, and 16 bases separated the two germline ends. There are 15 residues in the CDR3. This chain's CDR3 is CAWIRPGDYTDTQYF. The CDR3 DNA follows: TGTGCCTGGATCCGCCCGGGGGATTACACAGATACGCAGTATTTT.

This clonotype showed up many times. The CDR3 DNA reads as TGTGCCAGCAGTTGGGCAGGGAGGGGTGAAGCTTTCTTT. Protein sequence: CASSWAGRGEAFF. The chain has TRBV6-1 and TRBJ1-1, with D perhaps matching TRBD1 (5 bases). The CDR3 contains 13 residues. Trimming shortened V by 5 bases and J by 7 bases, and 14 bases separated the two germline ends. The germline V gene has CDR1 MNHNS and CDR2 SASEGT.

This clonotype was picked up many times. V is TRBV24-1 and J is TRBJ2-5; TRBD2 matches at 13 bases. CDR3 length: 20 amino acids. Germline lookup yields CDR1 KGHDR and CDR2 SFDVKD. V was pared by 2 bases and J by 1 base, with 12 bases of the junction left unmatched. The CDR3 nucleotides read TGTGCCACCAGTGATTCGCTGGGACTAGCGGGACGACCCCCCCAAGAGACCCAGTACTTC. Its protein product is CATSDSLGLAGRPPQETQYF.

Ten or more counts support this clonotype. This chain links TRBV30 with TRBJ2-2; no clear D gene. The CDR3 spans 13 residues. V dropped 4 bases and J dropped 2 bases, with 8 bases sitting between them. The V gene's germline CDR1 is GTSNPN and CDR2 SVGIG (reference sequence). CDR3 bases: TGTGCCTGGACCAACTTAAACACCGGGGAGCTGTTTTTT. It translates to CAWTNLNTGELFF.

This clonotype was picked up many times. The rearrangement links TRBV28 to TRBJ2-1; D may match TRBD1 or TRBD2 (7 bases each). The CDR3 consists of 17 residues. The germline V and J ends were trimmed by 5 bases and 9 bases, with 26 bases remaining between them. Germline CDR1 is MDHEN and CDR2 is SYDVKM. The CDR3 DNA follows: TGTGCCAGCAGTATTGGCTCTCGCAGGGGGACTACTGGTGAGCAGTTCTTC. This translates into CASSIGSRRGTTGEQFF. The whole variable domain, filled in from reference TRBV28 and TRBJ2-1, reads DVKVTQSSRYLVKRTGEKVFLECVQDMDHENMFWYRQDPGLGLRLIYFSYDVKMKEKGDIPEGYSVSREKKERFSLILESASTNQTSMYLCASSIGSRRGTTGEQFFGPGTRLTVL.

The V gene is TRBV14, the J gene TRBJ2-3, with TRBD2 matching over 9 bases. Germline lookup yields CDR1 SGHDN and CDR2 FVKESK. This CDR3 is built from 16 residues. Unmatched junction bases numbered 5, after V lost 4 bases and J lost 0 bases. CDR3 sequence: CASSPLTSGSTDTQYF. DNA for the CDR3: TGTGCCAGCAGCCCCTTGACTAGCGGTAGCACAGATACGCAGTATTTT. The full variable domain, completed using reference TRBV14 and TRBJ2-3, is EAGVTQFPSHSVIEKGQTVTLRCDPISGHDNLYWYRRVMGKEIKFLLHFVKESKQDESGMPNNRFLAERTGGTYSTLKVQPAELEDSGVYFCASSPLTSGSTDTQYFGPGTRLTVL.

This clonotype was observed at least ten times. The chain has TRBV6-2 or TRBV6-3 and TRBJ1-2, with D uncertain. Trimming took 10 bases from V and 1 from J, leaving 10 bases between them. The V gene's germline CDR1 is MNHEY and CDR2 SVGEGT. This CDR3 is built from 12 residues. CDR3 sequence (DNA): TGTGCCACGCGCCCAGATAACTATGGCTACACCTTC. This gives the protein CATRPDNYGYTF.

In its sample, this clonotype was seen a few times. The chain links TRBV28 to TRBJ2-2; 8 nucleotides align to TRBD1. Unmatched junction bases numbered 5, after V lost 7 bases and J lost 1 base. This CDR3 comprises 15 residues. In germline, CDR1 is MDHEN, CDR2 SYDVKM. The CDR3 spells CASTEQGGNTGELFF. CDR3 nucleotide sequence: TGTGCCAGCACCGAACAGGGGGGGAACACCGGGGAGCTGTTTTTT.

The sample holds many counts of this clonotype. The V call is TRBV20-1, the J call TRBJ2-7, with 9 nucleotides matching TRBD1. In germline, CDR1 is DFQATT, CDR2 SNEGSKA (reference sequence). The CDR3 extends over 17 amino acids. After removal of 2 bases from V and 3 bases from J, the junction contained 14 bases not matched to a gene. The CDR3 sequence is CSARSIWDRDRVYEQYF. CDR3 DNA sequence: TGCAGTGCTAGATCAATTTGGGACCGGGACAGGGTCTACGAGCAGTACTTC.

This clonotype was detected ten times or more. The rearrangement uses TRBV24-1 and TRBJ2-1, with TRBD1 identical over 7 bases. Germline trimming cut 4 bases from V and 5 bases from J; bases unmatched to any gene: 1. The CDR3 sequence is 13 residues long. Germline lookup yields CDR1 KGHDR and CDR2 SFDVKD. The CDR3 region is CATSEGQNNEQFF. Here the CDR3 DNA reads TGTGCCACCAGTGAGGGACAGAACAATGAGCAGTTCTTC.